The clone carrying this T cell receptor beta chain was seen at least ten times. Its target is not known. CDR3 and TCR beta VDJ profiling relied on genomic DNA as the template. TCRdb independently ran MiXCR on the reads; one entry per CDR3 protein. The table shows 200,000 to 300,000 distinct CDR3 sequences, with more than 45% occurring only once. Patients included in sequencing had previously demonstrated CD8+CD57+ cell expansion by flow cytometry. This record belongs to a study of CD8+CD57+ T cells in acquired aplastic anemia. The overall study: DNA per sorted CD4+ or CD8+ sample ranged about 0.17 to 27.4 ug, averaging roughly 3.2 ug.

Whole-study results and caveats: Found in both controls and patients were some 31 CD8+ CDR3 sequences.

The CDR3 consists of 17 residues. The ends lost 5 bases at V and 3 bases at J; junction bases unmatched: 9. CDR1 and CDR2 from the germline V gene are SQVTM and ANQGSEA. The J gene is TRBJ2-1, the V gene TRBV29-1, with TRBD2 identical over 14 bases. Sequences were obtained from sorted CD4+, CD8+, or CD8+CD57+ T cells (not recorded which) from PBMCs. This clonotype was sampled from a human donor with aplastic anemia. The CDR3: CSVTGLAGEADYNEQFF. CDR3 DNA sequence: TGCAGCGTTACGGGACTAGCGGGAGAGGCCGACTACAATGAGCAGTTCTTC.